This TCR beta chain was identified in a study of cytomegalovirus exposure and HLA in healthy donors. Findings and limits, study-wide: Within an earlier analysis, most TCR beta V segments proved productive either about 90% or about 30% of the time. The only immune exposure information that was available was CMV serostatus. One cluster of highly shared sequence variants probably arose as a sequencing artifact.

Primers: 60 Vbeta forward and 13 Jbeta reverse. Sequencing used immunoSEQ multiplex PCR; TCRdb keeps in-frame clones, though not all of them. The repertoire has about 170,000 clones, around 68% of them found once; the top ten carry less than 3%. Germline V gives CDR1 LNHDA, CDR2 SQIVND (reference sequence). Trimming removed 7 bases at V and 5 bases at J, with 17 bases between. The CDR3 has 14 amino acids. Comment on this clone: Its target is not known.

The J gene is TRBJ2-5, the V gene TRBV19; TRBD1 might be the D (5 bases). This receptor was taken from a man aged 35 to 55 in good health and CMV-seronegative. Sample: PBMCs. The CDR3 DNA follows: TGTGCCAGTAAAAAACAGGCGGATCACGAGACCCAGTACTTC. Translated, it gives CASKKQADHETQYF.